One T cell receptor (beta chain) is described in this entry. As yet, its antigen is unknown. Specified treatment: oral pan-JAK inhibitor, 5-10 mg twice daily. The data were obtained in a study of CD8+ T cells in alopecia areata. The study's findings and limits: Tofacitinib significantly lowered scalp clonality and expanded CD8+ clones among the top 100.

CDR3 length: 15 residues. Germline loops: CDR1 SEHNR, CDR2 FQNEAQ (reference sequence). Deletions cut 5 bases from V and 6 bases from J, with 14 bases between. Sequencing relied on a cDNA template that was reverse transcribed from extracted RNA. TCRdb keeps only in-frame clones here, not all; method: immunoSEQ multiplex PCR. The sample holds about 160,000 clones, 65% seen once. This clonotype was sampled from a human donor with alopecia areata. This specimen consisted of CD4+ T cells sorted from blood, obtained at week 4, from a patient treated with tofacitinib. The chain has TRBV7-9 and TRBJ1-6; possible D gene TRBD1, 5 bases. This CDR3 reads CASSPDILGNSPLHF. CDR3 DNA: TGTGCCAGCAGCCCGGACATCTTGGGTAATTCACCCCTCCACTTT. The complete variable domain, with remaining parts taken from reference TRBV7-9 and TRBJ1-6, reads DTGVSQNPRHKITKRGQNVTFRCDPISEHNRLYWYRQTLGQGPEFLTYFQNEAQLEKSRLLSDRFSAERPKGSFSTLEIQRTEQGDSAMYLCASSPDILGNSPLHFGNGTRLTVT.